The rows below give T cell receptor beta chains drawn from one sample of a study of blood T cell repertoires in COVID-19. The assay was immunoSEQ multiplex PCR, and TCRdb's table has in-frame clones only and misses some. The repertoire holds about 270,000 clones, with roughly nine tenths as singletons. The sample taken for sequencing was peripheral blood. The receptors were gathered from a man in his forties with active or convalescent COVID-19. Both conserved end residues are part of each CDR3. A D gene is named only where the DNA matches it firmly. Clone size is not always given. Where it is, it says once, few, many or a class for expanded clones.

>TRBD2|NA|TRBV3-1/TRBV3-2|TRBJ2-7|14
CASSQSGRTYEQYF
TGTGCCAGCAGCCAGAGCGGGAGGACCTACGAGCAGTACTTC
>NA|NA|TRBV6-5|TRBJ2-7|15
CASSSPGDSSYEQYF
TGTGCCAGCAGTTCTCCGGGAGACAGCTCCTACGAGCAGTACTTC
>TRBD1|once|TRBV7-9|TRBJ1-6|16
CASSPPGTGGNSPLHF
TGTGCCAGCAGCCCACCCGGGACAGGGGGTAATTCACCCCTCCACTTT
>TRBD1|NA|TRBV30|TRBJ1-1|15
CAWSSKGTGQKEAFF
TGTGCCTGGAGCAGTAAAGGGACAGGGCAAAAGGAAGCTTTCTTT
>TRBD2|NA|TRBV27|TRBJ2-1|15
CASSQTSGGALEQFF
TGTGCCAGCAGTCAGACTAGCGGGGGGGCTCTTGAGCAGTTCTTC
>NA|NA|TRBV30|TRBJ1-3|13
CAWSRGLGNTIYF
TGTGCCTGGAGCAGGGGCCTTGGAAACACCATATATTTT
>NA|NA|TRBV3-1/TRBV3-2|TRBJ2-3|13
CASSQQTGDTQYF
TGTGCCAGCAGCCAACAGACAGGCGATACGCAGTATTTT
>NA|NA|TRBV4-1|TRBJ2-7|15
CASSLAQGFAYEQYF
TGCGCCAGCAGCCTGGCTCAGGGGTTTGCCTACGAGCAGTACTTC
>NA|NA|TRBV4-1|TRBJ2-7|16
CASSQIGPDTRNEQYF
TGCGCCAGCAGCCAAATAGGTCCGGATACTAGGAACGAGCAGTACTTC
>NA|few|TRBV19|TRBJ1-1|15
CASSSDSYLNTEAFF
TGTGCCAGTAGTTCTGACAGTTATTTGAACACTGAAGCTTTCTTT
>NA|NA|TRBV28|TRBJ2-7|11
CASFWGHEQYF
TGTGCCAGCTTCTGGGGCCACGAGCAGTACTTC
>TRBD2|NA|TRBV4-2|TRBJ2-5|15
CASSPSGRRGETQYF
TGTGCCAGCAGCCCTAGCGGGAGGAGGGGAGAGACCCAGTACTTC
>NA|NA|TRBV2|TRBJ2-3|16
CASSVGGRNGPDTQYF
TGTGCCAGCAGTGTAGGAGGGAGGAACGGCCCGGATACGCAGTATTTT
>NA|NA|TRBV28|TRBJ1-2|13
CASVGGGEDRYTF
TGTGCCAGCGTTGGGGGAGGGGAGGATCGCTACACCTTC
>TRBD1|NA|TRBV24-1|TRBJ2-7|15
CATSEAGTGSDEQYF
TGTGCCACCAGTGAAGCCGGGACAGGCTCGGACGAGCAGTACTTC
>NA|NA|TRBV3-1/TRBV3-2|TRBJ1-6|13
CASSQEYDSPLHF
TGTGCCAGCAGCCAAGAGTATGATTCACCCCTCCACTTT
>NA|many|TRBV24-1|TRBJ2-2|15
CATSDSHIHTGELFF
TGTGCCACCAGTGATTCGCACATCCACACCGGGGAGCTGTTTTTT
>NA|NA|TRBV25-1|TRBJ1-5|12
CASSEYGQPQHF
TGTGCCAGCAGTGAATACGGTCAGCCCCAGCATTTT
>TRBD1|NA|TRBV5-1|TRBJ2-2|18
CASSFRPTGTANTGELFF
TGCGCCAGCAGCTTTCGTCCGACCGGGACAGCCAACACCGGGGAGCTGTTTTTT
>TRBD1|once|TRBV6-5|TRBJ1-1|13
CASRTGGVGEAFF
TGTGCCAGCAGGACAGGGGGCGTAGGTGAAGCTTTCTTT
>TRBD1|NA|TRBV5-8|TRBJ1-1|15
CASSLNLGQHTEAFF
TGTGCCAGCAGCTTGAACCTGGGACAGCACACTGAAGCTTTCTTT